This record looks at one T cell receptor beta chain sequence and its context. The data stem from a study of cytomegalovirus exposure and HLA in healthy donors. Germline V gene sequence: CDR1 SGHNT, CDR2 YYREEE (reference sequence). Trimming cost V 0 bases and J 5 bases; bases outside gene matches: 6. The CDR3 is 16 amino acids. This table comes from immunoSEQ multiplex PCR, and its TCRdb copy is limited to in-frame clones, with some not included. Of 200,000 to 250,000 clones in the sample, roughly 88% were seen once. The receptor's source is a woman in her 30s in good health and CMV-seropositive. The sequenced material came from PBMCs. The V and J genes are TRBV5-4 and TRBJ2-3, with TRBD2 matching over 10 bases. In nucleotides, the CDR3 is TGTGCCAGCAGCTTGGCCCTAGCGGGAGAAAAAGATACGCAGTATTTT. Its protein is CASSLALAGEKDTQYF.